The rows below give T cell receptor beta chains drawn from one sample of a study of blood T cell repertoires in COVID-19. Sequencing used immunoSEQ multiplex PCR; TCRdb keeps in-frame clones, though not all of them. The data contain fewer than 350,000 clones, approximately 90% of them singletons. The specimen was PBMCs or T cells enriched from blood (not recorded which). These receptors originate from a middle-aged woman who had recovered from COVID-19. Both conserved end residues are part of each CDR3. Each record gives: CDR3 protein, CDR3 DNA, clone size, D gene, J gene, V gene. D genes are given only for firm matches. Clone size is given for some rows only: seen once, a few or many times, or a class if the clone is expanded.

CASRTTSGSGELFF,TGTGCCAGCAGGACGACTAGCGGATCCGGGGAGCTGTTTTTT,-,TRBD2,TRBJ2-2,TRBV27
CATSDSDRSGANVLTF,TGTGCCACCAGTGATTCGGACAGATCTGGGGCCAACGTCCTGACTTTC,-,-,TRBJ2-6,TRBV24-1
CASSSHGTQYF,TGTGCCAGCAGTTCGCACGGGACCCAGTACTTC,-,-,TRBJ2-5,TRBV12-3/TRBV12-4
CASSSRTLFMEAFF,TGTGCCAGCAGCTCCCGGACACTCTTTATGGAAGCTTTCTTT,-,-,TRBJ1-1,TRBV7-2
CSVVGTLLEEQFF,TGCAGCGTTGTCGGGACACTGTTGGAAGAGCAGTTCTTC,-,-,TRBJ2-1,TRBV29-1
CASSLVGQGPNYGYTF,TGTGCCAGCAGCTTGGTCGGACAGGGTCCTAACTATGGCTACACCTTC,-,TRBD1,TRBJ1-2,TRBV5-6
CASRGGLGPQHF,TGTGCCAGCAGAGGGGGCCTCGGGCCCCAGCATTTT,-,TRBD1,TRBJ1-5,TRBV28
CASSQQWNTEAFF,TGTGCCAGTAGCCAACAGTGGAACACTGAAGCTTTCTTT,-,-,TRBJ1-1,TRBV19
CASSIGLAGGKETQYF,TGTGCCAGCAGCATAGGACTAGCGGGGGGGAAGGAGACCCAGTACTTC,-,TRBD2,TRBJ2-5,TRBV5-4
CASSQGGQVNEKLFF,TGCGCCAGCAGCCAAGGGGGACAGGTTAATGAAAAACTGTTTTTT,-,TRBD1,TRBJ1-4,TRBV4-1
CASSQRSRTGSNTIYF,TGTGCCAGCAGTCAACGGTCCAGGACAGGGAGTAACACCATATATTTT,-,TRBD1,TRBJ1-3,TRBV28
CASSSGLYYGYTF,TGTGCCAGCAGCTCGGGACTGTACTATGGCTACACCTTC,-,-,TRBJ1-2,TRBV5-4
CASSYSGTDYGYTF,TGTGCCAGCAGTTACTCGGGCACAGACTATGGCTACACCTTC,-,-,TRBJ1-2,TRBV6-5
CASSPQANSPLHF,TGCGCCAGCAGTCCTCAGGCTAATTCACCCCTCCACTTT,-,-,TRBJ1-6,TRBV10-1
CASSQTTAGLTNYGYTF,TGCGCCAGCAGCCAAACGACAGCTGGTCTAACTAACTATGGCTACACCTTC,-,-,TRBJ1-2,TRBV4-1
CASSVDRDSGANVLTF,TGTGCCAGCAGCGTCGACAGGGACTCTGGGGCCAACGTCCTGACTTTC,-,TRBD1,TRBJ2-6,TRBV9
CASSGGLYSGANVLTF,TGTGCCAGTAGTGGGGGACTGTACTCTGGGGCCAACGTCCTGACTTTC,once,-,TRBJ2-6,TRBV19
CASSSGWENTEAFF,TGCGCCAGCAGCTCGGGGTGGGAGAACACTGAAGCTTTCTTT,few,-,TRBJ1-1,TRBV5-1
CASNYRGSSYNEQFF,TGTGCCAGCAATTACAGGGGTAGCTCCTACAATGAGCAGTTCTTC,-,TRBD1,TRBJ2-1,TRBV27
CASSYGRGPYEQYF,TGTGCCAGCAGTTATGGCAGGGGGCCCTACGAGCAGTACTTC,-,TRBD1,TRBJ2-7,TRBV6-5
CASSQEPGQGYNYGYTF,TGCGCCAGCAGCCAAGAACCGGGACAGGGTTATAACTATGGCTACACCTTC,-,TRBD1,TRBJ1-2,TRBV4-1
CASSFGGVNQPQHF,TGTGCCAGCAGTTTTGGGGGCGTCAATCAGCCCCAGCATTTT,-,-,TRBJ1-5,TRBV27
CASSIGGGADTQYF,TGTGCCAGTAGTATAGGGGGCGGGGCGGATACGCAGTATTTT,once,-,TRBJ2-3,TRBV19
CASSREGPSGETQYF,TGTGCCAGTAGTAGGGAGGGCCCCTCTGGAGAGACCCAGTACTTC,-,TRBD2,TRBJ2-5,TRBV19
CASSPDSMNTEAFF,TGTGCCAGCAGCCCGGACAGCATGAACACTGAAGCTTTCTTT,-,-,TRBJ1-1,TRBV7-3
CASSPGTSGRGYEQYF,TGTGCCAGCAGCCCCGGGACTAGCGGGAGGGGCTACGAGCAGTACTTC,-,TRBD2,TRBJ2-7,TRBV5-4
CASSFLAGNYEQYF,TGTGCCAGCAGCTTCTTGGCGGGTAACTACGAGCAGTACTTC,-,-,TRBJ2-7,TRBV7-6
CASSPWTGGWTEAFF,TGTGCCAGCTCACCTTGGACAGGGGGCTGGACTGAAGCTTTCTTT,-,TRBD1,TRBJ1-1,TRBV18
CASSSPFRGNYGYTF,TGTGCCAGCAGTTCGCCCTTCAGGGGGAACTATGGCTACACCTTC,once,TRBD1,TRBJ1-2,TRBV28
CASSQSGKVYEQYF,TGTGCCAGCAGCCAATCAGGAAAGGTCTACGAGCAGTACTTC,-,-,TRBJ2-7,TRBV6-5
CASSPLRTDTQYF,TGTGCCAGCAGCCCCCTTCGCACAGATACGCAGTATTTT,-,-,TRBJ2-3,TRBV5-4
CASSFSPGEQYF,TGTGCCAGCAGTTTTTCCCCGGGGGAGCAGTACTTC,-,-,TRBJ2-7,TRBV12-3/TRBV12-4
CATSKDFYNEQFF,TGTGCCACCAGCAAGGACTTCTACAATGAGCAGTTCTTC,-,-,TRBJ2-1,TRBV15
CASSPGQGAVWYGYTF,TGTGCCAGCAGTCCGGGACAGGGGGCGGTTTGGTATGGCTACACCTTC,-,TRBD1,TRBJ1-2,TRBV27
CASALVYEQYF,TGTGCTAGTGCCCTCGTCTACGAGCAGTACTTC,-,-,TRBJ2-7,TRBV12-5
CASSSTGGGTEAFF,TGTGCCAGTAGTAGCACAGGGGGGGGGACTGAAGCTTTCTTT,-,TRBD1,TRBJ1-1,TRBV19
CASSYSGGIGEKLFF,TGTGCCAGCAGTTACTCCGGGGGAATTGGTGAAAAACTGTTTTTT,-,-,TRBJ1-4,TRBV6-5
CASSQGYQETQYF,TGTGCCAGCAGTCAGGGGTACCAAGAGACCCAGTACTTC,-,-,TRBJ2-5,TRBV2
CASRDRGQETQYF,TGTGCCAGTAGAGACAGGGGCCAAGAGACCCAGTACTTC,-,TRBD1,TRBJ2-5,TRBV19
CASSLGAENYEQYF,TGTGCCAGCAGCTTAGGGGCAGAGAACTACGAGCAGTACTTC,-,-,TRBJ2-7,TRBV7-2
CASSLSRQGSYGYTF,TGTGCCAGCAGTTTATCTAGGCAGGGATCATATGGCTACACCTTC,-,-,TRBJ1-2,TRBV27
CASSPYRHSGNTIYF,TGTGCCAGCTCACCGTACCGACACTCTGGAAACACCATATATTTT,-,-,TRBJ1-3,TRBV18
CASSQDGAPVGGLFF,TGCGCCAGCAGCCAAGATGGGGCTCCCGTGGGAGGGCTGTTTTTT,-,-,TRBJ2-2,TRBV4-3
CATSRDLYSAGDQETQYF,TGTGCCACCAGCAGAGATTTGTACAGCGCGGGCGACCAAGAGACCCAGTACTTC,-,-,TRBJ2-5,TRBV15
CASSPGSVNEQFF,TGTGCCAGTAGCCCGGGATCCGTCAATGAGCAGTTCTTC,-,-,TRBJ2-1,TRBV19